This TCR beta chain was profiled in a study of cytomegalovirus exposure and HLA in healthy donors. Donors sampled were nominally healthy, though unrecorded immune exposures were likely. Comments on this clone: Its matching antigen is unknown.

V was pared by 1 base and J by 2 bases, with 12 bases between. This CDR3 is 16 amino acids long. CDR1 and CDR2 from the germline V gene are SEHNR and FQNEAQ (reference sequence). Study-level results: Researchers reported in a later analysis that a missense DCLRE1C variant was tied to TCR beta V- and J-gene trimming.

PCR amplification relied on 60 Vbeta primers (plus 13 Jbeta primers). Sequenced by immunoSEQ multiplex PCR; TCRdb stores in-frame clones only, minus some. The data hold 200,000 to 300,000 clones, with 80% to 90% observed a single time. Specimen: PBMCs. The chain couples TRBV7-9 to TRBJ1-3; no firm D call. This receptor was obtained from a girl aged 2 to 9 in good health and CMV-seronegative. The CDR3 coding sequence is TGTGCCAGCAGCTTAGGTACGGGAACGACTGGAAACACCATATATTTT. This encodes CASSLGTGTTGNTIYF.